Included here is one T cell receptor beta chain sequence, with context. Its antigen is unknown. No per-base quality is available; no much larger clone lies one base away. Enrolling through a virtual design, the prospective study's participants ranged in age from roughly 18 to 89 years and lived across roughly 24 United States geographic areas. To assign participants to cohorts, the prospective study relied on clinical history that participants themselves reported in a screening survey and a study questionnaire. Each participant in the prospective study had whole blood, serum and a nasopharyngeal or oropharyngeal swab collected by mobile phlebotomists. Participants in the prospective study had the option to provide additional blood draws and questionnaires over an approximately 2-month period. Prospective study blood samples were shipped either frozen or at room temperature before DNA extraction.

The data derive from a study of blood T cell repertoires in COVID-19 (dated by TCRdb to 2018 to 2020). About the investigation overall: Collaborator samples came from the United States, Italy and Spain and covered acute and convalescent phases of COVID-19. The prospective study material was composed of cDNA or gDNA derived from T cells, B-cell-depleted T cells, or PBMCs. Deeply sampled blood TCRbeta repertoires from subjects exposed to, actively infected with, or recovered from COVID-19 were included in the dataset. The repertoires were released in a freely available public database intended as a resource for research on the immune response to SARS-CoV-2. Samples were obtained from the ongoing ImmuneRACE study (first 160 participants) and from over a thousand subjects provided by 6 global collaborators. The sample metadata nearly always contained a de-identified subject ID, COVID-19 status, age in years and sex. HLA class I and class II types, where available, came from metadata supplied by the sample provider rather than from assay-based typing.

V trim: 1 base; J trim: 3 bases; unmatched bases: 20. The germline V gene encodes CDR1 MDHEN and CDR2 SYDVKM. Counted from cysteine to phenylalanine, this CDR3 has 20 amino acids. Only the CDR3 portion is preserved as DNA: 60 bases, with reading frame beginning at the first base. TCRbeta CDR3 regions were amplified from genomic DNA using the immunoSEQ Assay, a bias-controlled multiplex PCR. Per the original workflow: The number of nucleated cells in each sample was estimated from the amplification of reference gene primers within the assay. To quantify the absolute abundance of each unique TCRbeta CDR3 rearrangement, sequence reads were collapsed and filtered. Productive Simpson clonality was computed per sample as the square root of Simpson's diversity index over productive rearrangements. Imported from immuneACCESS, the table was reduced by TCRdb to in-frame sequences with V and J called. These copies leave out some clones; in studies compared against another copy, an unresolved V gene accounts for under half, and the cause of the remainder is not known. Clone size and V and J calls were adopted from that table, with D and trimming inferred from the DNA. The sample table holds about 280,000 clones, of which around 90% were seen once. The ten top clones hold less than 2% of the sample.

What the authors observed across the whole study: Clinical and demographic metadata were provided uncurated, with the amount varying by source and participant.

This TCR derives from a woman aged 18-30 years with acute COVID-19. The chain couples TRBV28 to TRBJ1-2, with 7 junctional bases fitting TRBD1. The sequenced sample consisted of PBMCs or T cells enriched from blood (not recorded which). This receptor carries the CDR3 CASSLSLPGQLRQGDYGYTF. The nucleotide sequence is TGTGCCAGCAGTTTATCACTACCCGGCCAGCTACGACAGGGTGACTATGGCTACACCTTC.